This TCR beta chain is from a study of blood T cell repertoires in COVID-19. Study details: Spain, Italy and the United States supplied samples that represented acute and convalescent COVID-19. PBMCs, B-cell-depleted T cells, or T cells provided the cDNA or gDNA that made up the material.

The V and J ends lost 0 bases and 0 bases, in that order; junction bases with no gene match: 3. CDR1 and CDR2 from the germline V gene are GTSNPN and SVGIG (reference sequence). This CDR3 contains 15 residues. Source study methods: Amplification with reference gene primers provided the estimates of nucleated cell counts. Here immunoSEQ multiplex PCR was the method, and the copy in TCRdb shows in-frame clones only, minus some. The V and J calls and clone size come from that table; D and trimming were worked out from the DNA. Among a few hundred thousand clones listed, roughly 88% were seen once. The receptor comes from a man in his thirties or forties who had recovered from COVID-19. The chain carries TRBV30 and TRBJ1-2; 8 nucleotides align to TRBD1. Source material: peripheral blood. The CDR3 reads CAWSVGQGPNYGYTF. The CDR3 nucleotides are TGTGCCTGGAGTGTCGGACAGGGTCCTAACTATGGCTACACCTTC.